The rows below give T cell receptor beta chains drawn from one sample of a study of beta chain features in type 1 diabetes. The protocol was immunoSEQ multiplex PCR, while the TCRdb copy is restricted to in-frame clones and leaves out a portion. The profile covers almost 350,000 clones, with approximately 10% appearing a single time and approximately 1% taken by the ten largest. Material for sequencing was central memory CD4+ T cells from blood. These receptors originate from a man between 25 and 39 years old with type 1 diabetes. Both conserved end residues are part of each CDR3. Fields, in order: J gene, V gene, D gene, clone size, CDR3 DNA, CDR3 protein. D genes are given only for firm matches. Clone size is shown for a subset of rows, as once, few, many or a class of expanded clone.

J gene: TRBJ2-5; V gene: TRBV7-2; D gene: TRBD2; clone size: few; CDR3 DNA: TGTGCCAGCAGCTTTCGCCAGCGGGGGAAAGAGACCCAGTACTTC; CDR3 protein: CASSFRQRGKETQYF
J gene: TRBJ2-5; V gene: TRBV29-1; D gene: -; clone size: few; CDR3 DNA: TGCAGCGCTGTAACCGTCACGACTGCCTCGGGATCCCAAGAGACCCAGTACTTC; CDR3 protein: CSAVTVTTASGSQETQYF
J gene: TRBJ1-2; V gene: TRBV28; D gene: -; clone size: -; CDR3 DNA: TGTGCCAGCAGTCAACCCTCGACGGAAAGGGTCAGGGGCTACACCTTC; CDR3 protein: CASSQPSTERVRGYTF
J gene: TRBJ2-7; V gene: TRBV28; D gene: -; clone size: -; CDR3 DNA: TGTGCCAGCAGGGGAATTCGGGACGGATTATCCTACGAGCAGTACTTC; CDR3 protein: CASRGIRDGLSYEQYF
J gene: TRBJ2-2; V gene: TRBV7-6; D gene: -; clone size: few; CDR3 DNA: TGTGCCAGCAGCTCCGGACAGCTCGCCGGGGAGCTGTTTTTT; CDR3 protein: CASSSGQLAGELFF
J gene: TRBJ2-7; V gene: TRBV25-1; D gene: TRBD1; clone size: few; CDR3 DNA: TGTGCCAGCAGCCGGGACAGGACATACGAGCAGTACTTC; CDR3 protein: CASSRDRTYEQYF
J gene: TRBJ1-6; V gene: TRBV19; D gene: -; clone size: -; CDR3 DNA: TGTGCCAGTAGTATCCAGGGTGAAGGCTCACCCCTCCACTTT; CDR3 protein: CASSIQGEGSPLHF
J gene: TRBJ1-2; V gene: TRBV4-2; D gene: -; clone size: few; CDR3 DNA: TGTGCCAGCAGCGTCGCCGGGACACCGTTAGGCTACACCTTC; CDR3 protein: CASSVAGTPLGYTF
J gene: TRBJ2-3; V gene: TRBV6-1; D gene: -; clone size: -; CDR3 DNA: TGTGCCAGCAGTGGATGGGCCGGAAGCACAGATACGCAGTATTTT; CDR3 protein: CASSGWAGSTDTQYF
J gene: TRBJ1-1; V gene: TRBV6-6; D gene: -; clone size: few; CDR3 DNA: TGTGCCAGCAGTTACCTAGGAAGGAACACTGAAGCTTTCTTT; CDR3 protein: CASSYLGRNTEAFF
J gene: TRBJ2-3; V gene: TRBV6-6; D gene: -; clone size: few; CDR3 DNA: TGTGCCAGCAGTGAACGGGGTACGCAGTATTTT; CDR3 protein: CASSERGTQYF
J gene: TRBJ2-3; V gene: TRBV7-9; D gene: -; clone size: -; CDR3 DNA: TGTGCCAGCAGCTTGGGGAACACGGGGGCAGATACGCAGTATTTT; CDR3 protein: CASSLGNTGADTQYF
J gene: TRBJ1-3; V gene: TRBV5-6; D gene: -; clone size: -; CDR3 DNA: TGTGCCAGCAGCTTAAGGGAGTTGGCTGGAAACACCATATATTTT; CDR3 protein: CASSLRELAGNTIYF
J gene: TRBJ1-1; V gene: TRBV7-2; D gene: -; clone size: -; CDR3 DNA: TGTGCCAGCAGTACCGGGGGCTACGGTGCAGCTTTCTTT; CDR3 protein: CASSTGGYGAAFF
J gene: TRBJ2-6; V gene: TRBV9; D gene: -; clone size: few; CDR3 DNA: TGTGCCAGCAGCGGGAACAGGGCTGGGGCCAACGTCCTGACTTTC; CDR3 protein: CASSGNRAGANVLTF
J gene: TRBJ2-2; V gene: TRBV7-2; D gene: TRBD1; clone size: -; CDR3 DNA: TGTGCCAGCAGCCCACCGACAGGGAAAATGTTTTTT; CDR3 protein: CASSPPTGKMFF
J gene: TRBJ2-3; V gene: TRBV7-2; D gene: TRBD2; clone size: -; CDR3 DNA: TGTGCCAGCAGCTCGGGACTAGCACCAGATACGCAGTATTTT; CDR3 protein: CASSSGLAPDTQYF
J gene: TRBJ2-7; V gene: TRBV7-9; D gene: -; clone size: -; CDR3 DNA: TGTGCCAGCAGCTTAGGGTTTTACGAGCAGTACTTC; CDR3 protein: CASSLGFYEQYF
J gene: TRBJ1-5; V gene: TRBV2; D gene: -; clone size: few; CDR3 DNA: TGTGCCAGCAAGGGGGGGGTATATCAGCCCCAGCATTTT; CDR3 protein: CASKGGVYQPQHF
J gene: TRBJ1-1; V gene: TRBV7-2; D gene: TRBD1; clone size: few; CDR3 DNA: TGTGCCAGCAGTTTGACCAGGGGGGACACTGAAGCTTTCTTT; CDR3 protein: CASSLTRGDTEAFF
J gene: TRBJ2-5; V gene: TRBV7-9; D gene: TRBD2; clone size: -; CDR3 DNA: TGTGCCAGCAGCTCCAGCGGGACTAGTGGGGAGACCCAGTACTTC; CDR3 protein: CASSSSGTSGETQYF
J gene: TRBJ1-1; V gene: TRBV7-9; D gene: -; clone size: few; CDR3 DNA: TGTGCCAGCAGCTTAGTCTCCCGTTCAGGGGCTTTCTTT; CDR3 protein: CASSLVSRSGAFF
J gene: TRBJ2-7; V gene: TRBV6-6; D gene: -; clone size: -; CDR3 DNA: TGTGCCAGCGCGGCCCACTCCTACGAGCAGTACTTC; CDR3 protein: CASAAHSYEQYF
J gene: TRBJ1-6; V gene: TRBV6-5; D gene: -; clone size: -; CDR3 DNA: TGTGCCAGCAGGCCGGCAGGGAATAATTCACCCCTCCACTTT; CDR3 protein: CASRPAGNNSPLHF
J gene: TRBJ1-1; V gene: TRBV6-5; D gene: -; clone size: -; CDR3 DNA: TGTGCCAGCAGGAGCGGGAAGCAGACTGAAGCTTTCTTT; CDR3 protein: CASRSGKQTEAFF
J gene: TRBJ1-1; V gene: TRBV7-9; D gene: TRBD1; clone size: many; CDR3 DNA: TGTGCCAGCAGCTTTGGGGGGACAGTGAACACTGAAGCTTTCTTT; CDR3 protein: CASSFGGTVNTEAFF
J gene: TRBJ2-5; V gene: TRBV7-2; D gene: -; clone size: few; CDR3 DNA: TGTGCCAGCAGCTTATTTGCCCGGGAGACCCAGTACTTC; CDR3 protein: CASSLFARETQYF
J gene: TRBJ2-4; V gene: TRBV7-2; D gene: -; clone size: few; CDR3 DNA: TGTGCCAGCAGCTTAGGAACAGACTCAAACATTCAGTACTTC; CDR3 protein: CASSLGTDSNIQYF
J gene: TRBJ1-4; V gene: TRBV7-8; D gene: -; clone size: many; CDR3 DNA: TGTGCCAGCAGTCGAGATGAAAAACTGTTTTTT; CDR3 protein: CASSRDEKLFF
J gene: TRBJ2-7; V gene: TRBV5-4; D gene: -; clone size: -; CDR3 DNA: TGTGCCAGCAGCTTGGGAGAGGGGCTGGACGAGCAGTACTTC; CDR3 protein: CASSLGEGLDEQYF
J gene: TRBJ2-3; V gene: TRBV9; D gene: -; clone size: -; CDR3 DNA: TGTGCCAGCAGCCTCGGGACCCGAACAGATACGCAGTATTTT; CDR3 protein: CASSLGTRTDTQYF
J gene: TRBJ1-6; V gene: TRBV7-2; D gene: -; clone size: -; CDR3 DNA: TGTGCCAGCAGCCCCACTCTTGCCGGCGGTAATTCACCCCTCCACTTT; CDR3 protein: CASSPTLAGGNSPLHF
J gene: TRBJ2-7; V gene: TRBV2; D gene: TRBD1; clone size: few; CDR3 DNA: TGTGCCAGCACCCGACAGGGGGTCTCATACGAGCAGTACTTC; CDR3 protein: CASTRQGVSYEQYF
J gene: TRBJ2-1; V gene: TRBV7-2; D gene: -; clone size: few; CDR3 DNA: TGTGCCAGCAGCTTAAGCCCAGAGGGTGAGCAGTTCTTC; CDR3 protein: CASSLSPEGEQFF
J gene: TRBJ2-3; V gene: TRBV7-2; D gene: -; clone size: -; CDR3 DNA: TGTGCCAGCAGCTTAGGGGTCGGGGGGCCCACAGATACGCAGTATTTT; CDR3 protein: CASSLGVGGPTDTQYF
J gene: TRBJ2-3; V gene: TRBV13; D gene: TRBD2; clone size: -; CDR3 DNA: TGTGCCAGCAGCCTTACCCGACCCTTAGCGGGGGGGGGTGATACGCAGTATTTT; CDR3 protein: CASSLTRPLAGGGDTQYF
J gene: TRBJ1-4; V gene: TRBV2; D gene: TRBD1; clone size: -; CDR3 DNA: TGTGCCAGCCGGCGCGGGACAGGTAATGAAAAACTGTTTTTT; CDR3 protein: CASRRGTGNEKLFF
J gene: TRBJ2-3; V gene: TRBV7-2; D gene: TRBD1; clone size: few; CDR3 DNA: TGTGCCAGCAGCTTATTTGGACAGGGCGTGAGCACAGATACGCAGTATTTT; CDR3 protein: CASSLFGQGVSTDTQYF
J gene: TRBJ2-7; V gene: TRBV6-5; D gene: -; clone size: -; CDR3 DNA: TGTGCCAGCAGTTCCCAGGGAGGATCCTACGAGCAGTACTTC; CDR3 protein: CASSSQGGSYEQYF
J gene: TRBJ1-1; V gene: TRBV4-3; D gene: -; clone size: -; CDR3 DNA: TGCGCCAGCAGCCACGGGGGGGTAATGAACACTGAAGCTTTCTTT; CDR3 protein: CASSHGGVMNTEAFF
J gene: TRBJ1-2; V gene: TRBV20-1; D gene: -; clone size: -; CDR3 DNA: TGCAGTGCTAGCGATGGATATGGCTACACCTTC; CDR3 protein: CSASDGYGYTF
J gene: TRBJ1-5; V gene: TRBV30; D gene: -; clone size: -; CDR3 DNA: TGTGCCTGGAGTTTAACAGGGAATCAGCCCCAGCATTTT; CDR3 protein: CAWSLTGNQPQHF
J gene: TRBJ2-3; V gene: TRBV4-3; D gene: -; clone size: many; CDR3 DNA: TGCGCCAGCAGCCACGGCGGGTACACAGATACGCAGTATTTT; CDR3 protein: CASSHGGYTDTQYF
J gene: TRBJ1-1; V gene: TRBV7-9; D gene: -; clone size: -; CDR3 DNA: TGTGCCAGCAGCTTAGATCCGGGCGCTGAAGCTTTCTTT; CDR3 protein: CASSLDPGAEAFF
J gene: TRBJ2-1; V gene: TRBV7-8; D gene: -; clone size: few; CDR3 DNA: TGTGCCAGCAGCCGTGAAGTCCTCAAGCAGTTCTTC; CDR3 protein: CASSREVLKQFF
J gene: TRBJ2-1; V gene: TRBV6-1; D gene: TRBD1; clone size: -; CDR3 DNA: TGTGCCAGCAGTGACGGGACAGGGGTCGACCTCTACTACAATGAGCAGTTCTTC; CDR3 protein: CASSDGTGVDLYYNEQFF
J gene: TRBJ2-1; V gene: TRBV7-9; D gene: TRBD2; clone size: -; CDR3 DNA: TGTGCCAGCAGCTTGGCTAGCGGGGGGCGAGGCAATGAGCAGTTCTTC; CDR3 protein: CASSLASGGRGNEQFF
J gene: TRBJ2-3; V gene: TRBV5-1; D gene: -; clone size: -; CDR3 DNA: TGCGCCAGCAGCTCCCGGGCCCTGGGTGGCACAGATACGCAGTATTTT; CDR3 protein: CASSSRALGGTDTQYF
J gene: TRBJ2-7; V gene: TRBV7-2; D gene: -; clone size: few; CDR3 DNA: TGTGCCAGCAGCTTAACCTACGAGCAGTACTTC; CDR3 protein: CASSLTYEQYF